This entry describes one T cell receptor beta chain. No cognate antigen has been identified for it. No per-base quality is available; no much larger clone lies one base away. This sample is drawn from a study of shared clonotypes between healthy human individuals (dated by TCRdb to about 2020). Looking at the study overall: The cohort included three men and a couple of women between 18 and 49 years of age. To estimate repertoire size and how much clonotype sharing occurs between individuals, the study deeply sequenced the blood TCR repertoires of 4 to 6 healthy adults. Libraries were prepared and TCR repertoires were sequenced by different laboratories using diverse techniques, in order to increase sequencing depth and limit assay-specific biases. Each donor's leukapheresis produced roughly between about 0.8 and 10 billion PBMCs. Study-wide findings and limitations: The small number of donors limited the genetic and exposure-history diversity represented. Based on pairwise subsampling, the degree of clonotype sharing among donors was expected to be affected by sequencing depth. Sampling was limited to blood, and TCR repertoires in tissue likely differ from TCR repertoires in blood.

From its cysteine to its phenylalanine, the CDR3 spans 15 amino acids. The DNA shown is the 45-base CDR3, in frame from base 1. From the germline V gene (reference sequence), CDR1 is GTSNPN and CDR2 is SVGIG. After removal of 4 bases from V and 2 bases from J, the junction retains 8 bases not matched to a gene. TCR CDR3 regions were amplified from genomic DNA by multiplex PCR using the deep immunoSEQ assay. For each cell subset, the extracted genomic DNA was distributed evenly across all wells of several immunoSEQ 96-well plates, and each plate served as one replicate. For unsorted PBMC, each replicate PCR was loaded with approximately 300 ng genomic DNA, equivalent to 25,000 to 35,000 T cell genomes. Ten immunoSEQ deep assay plates were used to sequence the unsorted PBMC genomic DNA. Purified libraries were quantified with a Qubit 3.0 fluorometer, sized on a Bioanalyzer 2100, and re-quantified with the KAPA Library Quantification kit. Each immunoSEQ 96-well plate was sequenced on its own single-read 150-cycle Illumina NextSeq 550 flow cell. Regarding the original processing steps: Because only junctional sequences without quality scores were contained in the immunoSEQ output, filtering matching that applied to full-length reads could not be performed. Sequences were annotated with PyIR, a Python wrapper for IgBLAST v1.9, and V/J genes and CDR3 were assigned using IMGT germline references. Reads were filtered out if the reads had weak V/J assignments (E-value above 1e-6), no CDR3, stop codons, out-of-frame junctions, or ambiguous translated residues. V3J clonotypes were defined by identical inferred V gene, J gene, and CDR3 amino acid sequence. Percentage overlap between repertoires was computed as shared unique clonotypes divided by the size of the smaller repertoire. RTK rarefaction, the Chao1 estimator, and Recon v2.1 estimates of unobserved clonotypes were used to assess repertoire richness. Sourced from immuneACCESS, this table was stored by TCRdb with only in-frame sequences that have V and J called. A share of the clones is absent; for the studies checked, an unresolved V gene accounts for under half, and the remainder has no known explanation. The V and J calls and clone size are taken from that table; D and trimming were inferred from the DNA. This sample holds fewer than 650,000 clones; 70% to 80% were observed only once. Under 15% of the sample comes from the top ten.

The donors were healthy, HIV-negative adults who had no recently reported acute infections or vaccinations. All donors were Caucasian adults living in Nashville, Tennessee, USA. For unsorted samples, tens of millions of PBMCs were counted, and genomic DNA was extracted using the QIAamp DNA Blood Mini kit. After blood collection by leukapheresis, PBMCs were isolated using Ficoll-Histopaque density gradient centrifugation and then cryopreserved in the vapor phase of liquid nitrogen. Sequencing was carried out using PBMCs. The TCR was taken from a woman in her 40s in good health. Some clones in this sample may be carry-over from other donors' samples. The V and J genes are TRBV30 and TRBJ2-7, and 10 bases in between align with TRBD2. The CDR3 region: CAWKASGSLPYEQYF. The DNA sequence is given as TGTGCCTGGAAGGCTAGCGGGAGCCTTCCCTACGAGCAGTACTTC.